The clone carrying this T cell receptor (beta chain) was seen repeatedly, ten times or more. Its antigen remains unknown. The data stem from a study of T cells after yellow fever vaccination. V lost 0 bases to trimming and J lost 10 bases, with 11 bases between them. Germline values: CDR1 SGHRS, CDR2 YFSETQ. The CDR3 contains 13 residues. The TCR cDNA carried a universal primer site and UMIs from 5'RACE template switching. TCRdb independently ran MiXCR on the 5' RACE reads; one entry per CDR3 protein. The data contain fewer than 350,000 distinct CDR3 sequences, 3.6% of them singletons. Regarding the study as a whole: A faster peak, day 5 versus 15, was reached by the weaker secondary response.

This material consisted of PBMCs, taken on the day of the yellow fever booster vaccination. This clonotype was sampled from a man aged 18 to 29 who received the YFV17D yellow fever vaccine. This chain links TRBV5-1 with TRBJ1-5, with unresolved D. The CDR3 nucleotides are TGCGCCAGCAGCTTGGCCCCTGTGTCTCCCCAGCATTTT. Its translation: CASSLAPVSPQHF. Based on the CDR3 plus reference TRBV5-1 and TRBJ1-5, the full variable domain is KAGVTQTPRYLIKTRGQQVTLSCSPISGHRSVSWYQQTPGQGLQFLFEYFSETQRNKGNFPGRFSGRQFSNSRSEMNVSTLELGDSALYLCASSLAPVSPQHFGDGTRLSIL.